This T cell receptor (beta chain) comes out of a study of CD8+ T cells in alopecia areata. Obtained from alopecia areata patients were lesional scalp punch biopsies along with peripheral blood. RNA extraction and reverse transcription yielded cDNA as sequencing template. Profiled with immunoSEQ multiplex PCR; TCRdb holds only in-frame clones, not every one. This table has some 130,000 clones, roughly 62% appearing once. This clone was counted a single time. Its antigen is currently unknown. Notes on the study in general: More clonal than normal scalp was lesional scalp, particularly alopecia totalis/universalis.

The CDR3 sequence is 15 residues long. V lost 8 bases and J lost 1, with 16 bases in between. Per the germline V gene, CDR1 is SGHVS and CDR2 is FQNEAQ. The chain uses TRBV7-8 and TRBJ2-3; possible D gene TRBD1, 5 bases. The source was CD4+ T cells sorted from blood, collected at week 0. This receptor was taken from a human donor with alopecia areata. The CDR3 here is CASANRGRGTDTQYF. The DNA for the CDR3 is TGTGCCAGCGCCAATAGGGGCAGGGGCACAGATACGCAGTATTTT. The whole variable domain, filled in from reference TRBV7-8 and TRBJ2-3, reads GAGVSQSPRYKVAKRGQDVALRCDPISGHVSLFWYQQALGQGPEFLTYFQNEAQLDKSGLPSDRFFAERPEGSVSTLKIQRTQQEDSAVYLCASANRGRGTDTQYFGPGTRLTVL.